A selection of T cell receptor beta chains follows, all from one sample in a study of T cells expressing NK-cell markers. Reanalyzing the 5' RACE reads, TCRdb keeps one entry per CDR3 protein, without DNA. This table holds fewer than 400,000 distinct CDR3 sequences. Input material: blood T cells: a sorted CD56 or NKG2C T cell subset, CD4+ or CD8+ T cells, or bulk PBMC T cells (not recorded which). These receptors all stem from a woman aged 50 to 60 in good health. Each CDR3 is given with its conserved first and last residue. Each record gives: J gene, V gene, CDR3 protein.

J: TRBJ1-2; V: TRBV19; CDR3: CASSMGQGRGGYTF
J: TRBJ2-7; V: TRBV5-1; CDR3: CASSPGTGLEQYF
J: TRBJ2-7; V: TRBV29-1; CDR3: CSVGEGQGLYEQYF
J: TRBJ2-1; V: TRBV11-3; CDR3: CASSYRTNSYNEQFF
J: TRBJ2-5; V: TRBV7-9; CDR3: CASSFFGLAGLQETQYF
J: TRBJ1-1; V: TRBV12-3/TRBV12-4; CDR3: CASSALGGTEAFF
J: TRBJ2-5; V: TRBV7-3; CDR3: CASSLTLSGRETQYF
J: TRBJ2-3; V: TRBV20-1; CDR3: CSVSGRYTDTQYF
J: TRBJ2-2; V: TRBV4-1; CDR3: CASSHNPGTSGRRELFF
J: TRBJ2-7; V: TRBV5-1; CDR3: CASSLAGGGSYEQYF
J: TRBJ2-7; V: TRBV6-5; CDR3: CASSKTANPGAEQYF
J: TRBJ2-6; V: TRBV12-3/TRBV12-4; CDR3: CAKMGGANVLTF
J: TRBJ1-6; V: TRBV20-1; CDR3: CSARSGTTTLPLHF
J: TRBJ1-2; V: TRBV4-2; CDR3: CASSHLPGRKNYGYTF
J: TRBJ2-1; V: TRBV7-9; CDR3: CASSLVAGGHNEQFF
J: TRBJ2-3; V: TRBV7-8; CDR3: CASSPQRATDTQYF
J: TRBJ2-3; V: TRBV6-5; CDR3: CASSTRLGGRASDTQYF
J: TRBJ1-1; V: TRBV5-1; CDR3: CASSFNLQGVDSEAFF
J: TRBJ2-3; V: TRBV12-3/TRBV12-4; CDR3: CASSFRPSGRAVGIHTQYF
J: TRBJ2-1; V: TRBV12-3/TRBV12-4; CDR3: CASSQTSGRHNEQFF
J: TRBJ2-2; V: TRBV5-1; CDR3: CASSLGDKTGELFF
J: TRBJ1-1; V: TRBV7-9; CDR3: CASSFGGLAEAFF
J: TRBJ2-1; V: TRBV5-1; CDR3: CASSFGTGSNKSQFF